The entry that follows covers one T cell receptor beta chain sequence. Its matching antigen is unknown. The record originates from a study of cytomegalovirus exposure and HLA in healthy donors. Study outcomes and limitations: Reportedly, HLA-A and HLA-B alleles of most subjects were accurately predicted from TCR beta. TRBV6-2, TRBV6-3 and other indistinguishable V segments were excluded.

The CDR3 spans 13 residues. J was trimmed by 7 bases and V by 3 bases; bases with no gene match: 5. The germline V gene has CDR1 SNHLY and CDR2 FYNNEI. With 60 Vbeta and 13 Jbeta primers, the PCR was carried out. The authors' processing: A follow-up analysis tallied 86 million or so unique TCR beta chains, roughly 11 million shared. Sequencing used immunoSEQ multiplex PCR; TCRdb keeps in-frame clones, though not all of them. V and J calls and clone size are copied from that table; D and trimming were computed from the DNA. The sample carries under 200,000 clones, approximately 85% recorded once. This chain uses TRBV2 with TRBJ2-7; 8 positions agree with TRBD1. The receptor was isolated from a man aged 18 to 29 in good health and CMV-seropositive. The sequenced sample consisted of PBMCs. CDR3 sequence (DNA): TGTGCCAGCAGTGAGTTCAACAGGGGGGAGCAGTACTTC. Its translation is CASSEFNRGEQYF.